The clone carrying this TCR beta chain occurred a few times. Its antigen is unidentified. The data were taken from a study of cytomegalovirus exposure and HLA in healthy donors. Overall study: From about 179 million T cells, an earlier analysis saw 100 million to 140 million unique TCR beta sequences. Regarding the study as a whole: TRBV6-2, TRBV6-3 and some other V segments were excluded as indistinguishable. Upon later analysis, HLA-associated TCR beta chains proved more clonally expanded than other, equally common chains. An assumption of roughly uniform sequencing depth across donors underlay the presence/absence analyses.

The PCR had 60 Vbeta and 13 Jbeta primers. Clones were sequenced by immunoSEQ multiplex PCR, and TCRdb holds only the in-frame ones, with some missing. The repertoire holds over 100,000 clones, with about 8.5% as singletons. V lost 0 bases and J lost 5, with 16 bases in between. This CDR3 is built from 16 residues. Germline CDR1 MGHRA, CDR2 YSYEKL. Sequenced sample: PBMCs. The V gene is TRBV4-1, the J gene TRBJ2-5, with D possibly TRBD2 on 6 matching bases. The TCR originated in a man aged 40-49 years in good health and CMV-seronegative. In DNA, the CDR3 is TGCGCCAGCAGCCAAGAGGGGGGTGGAGGGTTGGAGACCCAGTACTTC. This codes for CASSQEGGGGLETQYF.